These T cell receptor beta chains were read from a single sample in a study of beta chain features in type 1 diabetes. TCRdb's table, derived via immunoSEQ multiplex PCR, lists solely in-frame clones and lacks some. The table lists some 270,000 clones, around an eighth of them singletons. Material for sequencing was naive CD4+ T cells from blood. The source is a woman between 40 and 50 years old in good health. CDR3s include the opening cysteine and the closing phenylalanine or tryptophan. Each record gives: D gene, clone size, J gene, V gene, CDR3 protein, CDR3 DNA. D genes are given only for firm matches. Size is stated for part of the rows, as once, few or many counts, or as a class when the clone is expanded.

>TRBD1|few|TRBJ2-1|TRBV25-1
CASSVGQDYNEQFF
TGTGCCAGCAGTGTCGGACAGGACTACAATGAGCAGTTCTTC
>TRBD1|.|TRBJ2-3|TRBV6-5
CATRYRGAGTQYF
TGTGCCACCCGGTACAGGGGGGCGGGTACGCAGTATTTT
>.|.|TRBJ2-7|TRBV21-1
CASSTGQGDYEQYF
TGTGCCAGCAGCACGGGACAGGGAGACTACGAGCAGTACTTC
>TRBD1|.|TRBJ2-1|TRBV5-1
CASILSDRVNEQFF
TGCGCCAGCATCCTCTCGGACAGGGTCAATGAGCAGTTCTTC
>TRBD2|.|TRBJ2-3|TRBV19
CASRASGPTDTQYF
TGTGCCAGTAGGGCTAGCGGGCCCACAGATACGCAGTATTTT
>.|.|TRBJ1-1|TRBV25-1
CASTPRGGLNTEAFF
TGTGCCAGCACCCCCCGAGGGGGTCTGAACACTGAAGCTTTCTTT
>.|.|TRBJ2-7|TRBV5-1
CASSLAMLQGLSYEQYF
TGCGCCAGCAGCTTGGCCATGCTTCAGGGCCTCTCCTACGAGCAGTACTTC
>.|.|TRBJ2-2|TRBV5-1
CASSLVSSPTGELFF
TGCGCCAGCAGCTTGGTTTCTAGCCCAACCGGGGAGCTGTTTTTT
>.|few|TRBJ2-2|TRBV19
CASSIYHRNGGELFF
TGTGCCAGTAGTATCTACCACAGGAATGGCGGGGAGCTGTTTTTT
>TRBD2|.|TRBJ2-1|TRBV5-1
CASSSASGGAYNEQFF
TGCGCCAGCAGCTCAGCTAGCGGGGGGGCCTACAATGAGCAGTTCTTC
>TRBD1|.|TRBJ2-7|TRBV5-4
CASSLVLVRGPLGEQYF
TGTGCCAGCAGCTTGGTTCTGGTCAGGGGGCCACTGGGCGAGCAGTACTTC
>.|few|TRBJ1-2|TRBV6-6
CASSLLGVNYGYTF
TGTGCCAGCAGTTTGTTAGGGGTGAACTATGGCTACACCTTC
>TRBD1|few|TRBJ2-7|TRBV7-2
CASSPAGTAQYEQYF
TGTGCCAGCAGCCCCGCCGGGACAGCACAGTACGAGCAGTACTTC
>TRBD1|few|TRBJ1-6|TRBV11-2
CASSLVGTGTSPLHF
TGTGCCAGCAGTCTCGTAGGGACAGGGACTTCACCCCTCCACTTT
>.|few|TRBJ1-2|TRBV4-1
CASSQVSGATYGYTF
TGCGCCAGCAGCCAAGTTAGCGGGGCCACCTATGGCTACACCTTC
>TRBD1|few|TRBJ2-4|TRBV18
CASSPGQENIQYF
TGTGCCAGCTCACCCGGACAGGAAAACATTCAGTACTTC
>.|few|TRBJ1-1|TRBV6-1
CASSEYLSQVAFF
TGTGCCAGCAGTGAATACTTGTCGCAAGTGGCTTTCTTT
>.|.|TRBJ2-7|TRBV29-1
CSGIGQFSYEQYF
TGCAGCGGGATCGGACAGTTCTCCTACGAGCAGTACTTC
>.|.|TRBJ2-7|TRBV4-3
CASSQEGPGEWSYEQYF
TGCGCCAGCAGCCAAGAGGGGCCGGGGGAGTGGAGCTACGAGCAGTACTTC
>TRBD1|.|TRBJ2-5|TRBV5-4
CASSPQGAQEETQYF
TGTGCCAGCAGCCCCCAGGGGGCGCAGGAAGAGACCCAGTACTTC
>TRBD1|few|TRBJ1-2|TRBV7-2
CASSPPGGTYGYTF
TGTGCCAGCAGCCCACCAGGGGGGACCTATGGCTACACCTTC
>.|few|TRBJ1-2|TRBV18
CASSPPSGGFNYGYTF
TGTGCCAGCTCACCCCCTTCTGGAGGGTTTAACTATGGCTACACCTTC
>.|few|TRBJ2-3|TRBV7-8
CASSSLAAGTYTDTQYF
TGTGCCAGCAGCTCATTAGCGGCGGGCACCTACACAGATACGCAGTATTTT
>TRBD2|.|TRBJ2-3|TRBV2
CASSEGTSLKKSTDTQYF
TGTGCCAGCAGTGAAGGGACTAGTTTAAAAAAATCCACAGATACGCAGTATTTT
>TRBD2|.|TRBJ2-1|TRBV5-4
CALQKASGNEQFF
TGTGCCCTACAAAAGGCTAGCGGGAATGAGCAGTTCTTC